The sequence of this T cell receptor (beta chain) was determined in a study of blood T cell repertoires in COVID-19. Under the authors' procedure: The authors estimated nucleated cell counts from reference gene primer amplification. Data came from immunoSEQ multiplex PCR; TCRdb stores just in-frame clones and leaves some out. V, J and clone size were drawn from that table, and D and trimming were deduced from the DNA. Altogether roughly 180,000 clones are present, 81% being singletons, with the ten largest covering roughly 11%. Germline V gives CDR1 SEHNR, CDR2 FQNEAQ (reference sequence). V lost 4 bases to trimming and J lost 2 bases; unmatched junction nucleotides: 6. The CDR3 sequence is 17 residues long.

Sample: peripheral blood. The origin of this receptor is a middle-aged woman with COVID-19, enrolled during active disease. The V gene is TRBV7-9, the J gene TRBJ2-3, with TRBD2 matching 13 bases. The CDR3 DNA reads as TGTGCCAGCAGCTCTTGGACTAGCGGGAGTTTCACAGATACGCAGTATTTT. Its protein product is CASSSWTSGSFTDTQYF.